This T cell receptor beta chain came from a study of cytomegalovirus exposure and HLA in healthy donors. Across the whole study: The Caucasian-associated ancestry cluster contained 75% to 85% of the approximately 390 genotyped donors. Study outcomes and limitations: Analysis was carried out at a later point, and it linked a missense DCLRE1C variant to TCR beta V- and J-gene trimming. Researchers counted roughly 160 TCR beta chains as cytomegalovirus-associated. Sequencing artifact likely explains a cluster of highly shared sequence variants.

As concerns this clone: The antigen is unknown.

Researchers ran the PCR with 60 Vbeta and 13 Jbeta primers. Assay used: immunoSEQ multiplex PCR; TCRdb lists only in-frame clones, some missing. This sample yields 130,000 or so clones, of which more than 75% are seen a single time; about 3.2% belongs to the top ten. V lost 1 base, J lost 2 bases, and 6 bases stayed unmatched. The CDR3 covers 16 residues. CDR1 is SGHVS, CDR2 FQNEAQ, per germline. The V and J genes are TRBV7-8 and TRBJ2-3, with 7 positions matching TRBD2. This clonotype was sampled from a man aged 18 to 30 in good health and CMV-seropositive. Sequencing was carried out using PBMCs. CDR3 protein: CASSLGLAVVTDTQYF. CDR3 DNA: TGTGCCAGCAGCTTAGGACTAGCCGTCGTCACAGATACGCAGTATTTT.